This TCR beta chain was found in a study of metastatic and nonmetastatic thyroid tumors. Study-level information: Patients with malignant and benign thyroid disease provided blood and tumor or nodule tissue, whose repertoires were compared.

This clone is labeled as medium-sized. Antigen unknown. All patients were untreated before thyroid surgery. In the original workflow: The study built a papillary thyroid cancer distant-metastasis classifier from CDR3 differences across clinicopathological groups. TCRdb re-called clones via MiXCR from the PCR reads. It is TCRdb's table, rather than the study itself, that gives the V and J calls and clone size. Of 20,000 or so clones listed, about 20% are singletons. Study outcomes and limitations: Malignant thyroid tumors reportedly exceeded benign nodules significantly in TCR beta diversity, with the difference appearing in blood and tumor.

Trimming cost V 5 bases and J 0 bases, with 16 bases left between them. Germline V CDR1 and CDR2: MNHNS, SASEGT. The CDR3 contains 17 residues. The V call is TRBV6-1, the J call TRBJ1-4, with D uncertain. Sequenced: tumor tissue. The TCR comes from a male donor with papillary thyroid cancer or a benign thyroid nodule (not recorded which). Some clones in this sample may be carry-over from other donors' samples. The CDR3 is CASSKNPPTATNEKLFF. CDR3 nucleotide sequence: TGTGCCAGCAGTAAAAACCCCCCCACAGCAACTAATGAAAAACTGTTTTTT.